Listed below are T cell receptor beta chains from one sample, sequenced in a study of blood T cell repertoires in COVID-19. Only in-frame clones appear in the TCRdb table, and some are missing; sequencing was by immunoSEQ multiplex PCR. The table shows approximately 72,000 clones, with nearly 90% occurring only once. Sequencing used peripheral blood. The receptor source for this set is a man in his fifties or sixties with acute or convalescent COVID-19. Each CDR3 is given without its conserved first and last residue. The order of the fields is clone size, J gene, V gene, CDR3 protein. Rows may omit the clone size; those that give it use once, few, many or a size class.

few | TRBJ1-1 | TRBV27 | ASSSPPYMNTEAF
. | TRBJ2-3 | TRBV27 | ASSLAGTSGHTQY
. | TRBJ2-5 | TRBV6-5 | ASSYDRGRETQY
. | TRBJ1-1 | TRBV18 | ASSPPGGTEAF
. | TRBJ2-2 | TRBV28 | ASSSTRTATNTGELF
. | TRBJ2-5 | TRBV19 | ASSIAGTTSQETQY
. | TRBJ2-6 | TRBV5-1 | ASSRVAGTGANVLT
once | TRBJ2-7 | TRBV18 | ASSTGNSYEQY
. | TRBJ2-7 | TRBV19 | ASSIAGGPYEQY
. | TRBJ1-3 | TRBV12-5 | ASGLAGVGRNTIY
. | TRBJ1-2 | TRBV3-1/TRBV3-2 | ASSQVSPSAYGYT
. | TRBJ1-5 | TRBV12-3/TRBV12-4 | ASKQTAQPQH
. | TRBJ2-2 | TRBV27 | ASSLSLGGTGELF
. | TRBJ2-7 | TRBV19 | ASKTGNYEQY
. | TRBJ1-1 | TRBV5-4 | ASSLQGNTEAF
. | TRBJ1-5 | TRBV30 | AWSVGQGNQPQH
few | TRBJ2-7 | TRBV19 | ASSISVDNEQY
few | TRBJ2-7 | TRBV6-5 | ASSYIAGSYEQY
few | TRBJ2-7 | TRBV7-8 | ASSLDRGSYEQY
once | TRBJ2-5 | TRBV6-5 | ASSYSREQTQY
once | TRBJ1-6 | TRBV27 | ASSSFDRVNSPLH
. | TRBJ2-5 | TRBV11-1 | ASSFRQGGTQY
once | TRBJ1-2 | TRBV28 | ASSPGTASGYGYT
. | TRBJ2-5 | TRBV6-5 | ASSYGQQETQY
. | TRBJ2-7 | TRBV4-2 | ASSQGSGGSYEQY
. | TRBJ2-5 | TRBV4-1 | ASSPQGRVLD